One sample yielded the 18 T cell receptor beta chains listed below, sequenced in a study of beta chain features in type 1 diabetes. Expressed TCRB transcripts were sequenced because the entire RNA isolate underwent reverse transcription. The assay was immunoSEQ multiplex PCR, and TCRdb's table has in-frame clones only and misses some. The sample lists a few hundred thousand clones; over 12% were seen once. Sequencing used naive CD4+ T cells from blood. The receptors derive from a woman younger than 35 in good health.

This clone was seen a few times. As DNA, the CDR3 is TGTGCCAGCAGCTTACAGTACACCGGGGAGCTGTTTTTT. As protein: CASSLQYTGELFF. The chain links TRBV7-9 to TRBJ2-2; D is unclear. The CDR3 spans 13 residues. CDR1 and CDR2 from the germline V gene are SEHNR and FQNEAQ (reference sequence). V was pared by 2 bases and J by 3 bases, with 4 bases between.

This clone showed up just a few times. The chain recombines TRBV29-1 with TRBJ1-5; D uncertain. Trimming left V 0 bases short and J 9 bases short, with 21 bases between. CDR1 is SQVTM and CDR2 is ANQGSEA in the germline V gene. CDR3 length: 16 residues. CDR3 DNA sequence: TGCAGCGTTGAAGAGGGCGCGGGTGGGATAGGTTTGCCCCAGCATTTT. The encoded protein is CSVEEGAGGIGLPQHF.

In this sample, this clone turned up a few times. The chain recombines TRBV5-1 with TRBJ2-1; TRBD1 might be the D (6 bases). In germline, CDR1 is SGHRS, CDR2 YFSETQ. This CDR3 has 13 residues. Trimming cost V 3 bases and J 5 bases, with 9 bases left between them. The CDR3 reads CASSSGQHNEQFF. The CDR3 DNA is TGCGCCAGCAGCTCCGGACAGCACAATGAGCAGTTCTTC.

V and J are TRBV18 and TRBJ2-1, with D uncertain. The CDR3 has 12 residues. The germline V gene encodes CDR1 KGHSH and CDR2 LQKENI. Trimming pared 3 bases from V and 10 bases from J, leaving 10 bases between. The CDR3 bases are TGTGCCAGCTCACCCACAGCTGGCGAGCAGTTCTTC. Translated, it gives CASSPTAGEQFF.

J is TRBJ2-7 and V is TRBV5-1; D is ambiguous. Germline V gene lookup returns CDR1 SGHRS and CDR2 YFSETQ. Deletions cut 4 bases from V and 5 bases from J, with 13 bases between. This CDR3 is 13 amino acids long. CDR3 in amino acids: CASSPKLPDEQYF. DNA of the CDR3: TGCGCCAGCAGCCCCAAACTCCCGGACGAGCAGTACTTC.

This clone was seen a handful of times. V usage is TRBV25-1 and J usage is TRBJ1-2, with 11 bases aligning to TRBD1. Germline lookup yields CDR1 MGHDK and CDR2 SYGVNS. Trimming took 8 bases from V and 2 from J; bases not matched to a gene: 7. The CDR3 consists of 15 residues. CDR3: CASAFGTGGNYGYTF. CDR3 DNA sequence: TGTGCCAGCGCTTTCGGGACAGGGGGGAACTATGGCTACACCTTC.

The gene calls are TRBV28 and TRBJ1-5; possibly TRBD1 for D (6 bases). Germline CDR1 and CDR2: MDHEN and SYDVKM. V was pared by 6 bases and J by 7 bases, with 13 bases between. This CDR3 spans 13 amino acids. CDR3 loop: CASRGTTRQPQHF. In nucleotides, the CDR3 is TGTGCCAGCAGGGGGACAACGCGGCAGCCCCAGCATTTT. The full variable domain, its missing parts supplied by reference TRBV28 and TRBJ1-5, is DVKVTQSSRYLVKRTGEKVFLECVQDMDHENMFWYRQDPGLGLRLIYFSYDVKMKEKGDIPEGYSVSREKKERFSLILESASTNQTSMYLCASRGTTRQPQHFGDGTRLSIL.

In this sample, this clone turned up a few times. The rearrangement joins TRBV5-4 to TRBJ2-2, with 8 bases aligning to TRBD2. This CDR3 has 15 residues. Unmatched junction bases numbered 2, after V lost 3 bases and J lost 1 base. CDR1 SGHNT and CDR2 YYREEE come from the germline V gene (reference sequence). The CDR3 reads CASSSGTRNTGELFF. DNA of the CDR3: TGTGCCAGCAGCTCCGGGACTAGGAACACCGGGGAGCTGTTTTTT.

The gene calls are TRBV5-1 and TRBJ2-7, with TRBD2 identical over 10 bases. Germline-derived CDR1 and CDR2 are SGHRS and YFSETQ. This CDR3 is 15 amino acids long. The trim removed 2 bases at V and 7 bases at J, leaving 9 bases unmatched. CDR3 region: CASSLRAGGPGEQYF. CDR3 DNA sequence: TGCGCCAGCAGCTTACGAGCGGGAGGGCCGGGAGAGCAGTACTTC.

In this sample, this clone turned up a few times. CDR3 protein: CASTKTSGTDTQYF. The CDR3 nucleotides read TGTGCCAGCACCAAGACTAGCGGCACAGATACGCAGTATTTT. The gene calls are TRBV9 and TRBJ2-3; 8 nucleotides agree with TRBD2. The germline V gene encodes CDR1 SGDLS and CDR2 YYNGEE. The CDR3 is 14 amino acids. Trimming at V came to 6 bases and at J to 1 base, leaving 4 bases not matched to a gene.

V usage is TRBV7-3 and J usage is TRBJ2-7, with 12 positions matching TRBD1. The CDR3 contains 15 residues. Unmatched junction bases numbered 9, after V lost 5 bases and J lost 7 bases. CDR1 is SGHTA and CDR2 is FQGTGA in the germline V gene. Here the CDR3 reads CASSTPGQGAREQYF. CDR3 nucleotide sequence: TGTGCCAGCAGCACACCGGGACAGGGGGCGAGGGAGCAGTACTTC.

This clone has more than one count but fewer than ten. This chain uses TRBV20-1 with TRBJ2-5; D is unclear. V was shortened by 5 bases and J by 5 bases, with 9 bases between the two germline ends. The CDR3 has 11 amino acids. In germline, CDR1 is DFQATT, CDR2 SNEGSKA (reference sequence). CDR3 DNA: TGCAGTGCTGCAAGTGCGGAGACCCAGTACTTC. The encoded protein is CSAASAETQYF.

This clone occurred a few times. The rearrangement joins TRBV30 to TRBJ1-4; tentatively, D is TRBD1 (6 bases). Germline V CDR1 and CDR2: GTSNPN, SVGIG (reference sequence). V was pared by 0 bases and J by 5 bases, with 10 bases between. CDR3 length: 14 amino acids. The CDR3 is CAWSVGQSNEKLFF. For the CDR3, the DNA is TGTGCCTGGAGTGTCGGACAGTCAAATGAAAAACTGTTTTTT. Based on the CDR3 plus reference TRBV30 and TRBJ1-4, the full variable domain is SQTIHQWPATLVQPVGSPLSLECTVEGTSNPNLYWYRQAAGRGLQLLFYSVGIGQISSEVPQNLSASRPQDRQFILSSKKLLLSDSGFYLCAWSVGQSNEKLFFGSGTQLSVL.

The V and J genes are TRBV2 and TRBJ2-7, with 7 bases lining up with TRBD2. The CDR3 contains 12 residues. Germline trimming cut 8 bases from V and 3 bases from J; bases unmatched to any gene: 4. The V gene's germline CDR1 is SNHLY and CDR2 FYNNEI. This chain's CDR3 is CASGGEFYEQYF. The CDR3 DNA sequence: TGTGCCAGCGGGGGGGAGTTCTACGAGCAGTACTTC.

In this sample, this clone turned up a few times. V and J are TRBV5-4 and TRBJ2-6; no definite D call. The CDR3 spans 18 residues. Deletions cut 3 bases from V and 0 bases from J, with 16 bases between. CDR1 SGHNT and CDR2 YYREEE come from the germline V gene (reference sequence). The CDR3 is CASSSIDGFGSGANVLTF. The CDR3 DNA is TGTGCCAGCAGCTCTATAGACGGGTTCGGCTCTGGGGCCAACGTCCTGACTTTC.

This clone was seen a handful of times. The chain combines TRBV9 with TRBJ2-5, with 7 bases aligning to TRBD1. Matching the DNA end better, TRBJ2-7 makes the J call doubtful. This CDR3 comprises 13 residues. Germline-derived CDR1 and CDR2 are SGDLS and YYNGEE. CDR3 nucleotide sequence: TGTGCCAGCAGCGAGGGACAGAGCTACGAGCAGTACTTC. Encoded protein: CASSEGQSYEQYF.

In DNA form, the CDR3 reads TGTGCCAGCAGCGTTGGGACAGATATCAACTATGGCTACACCTTC. Its protein product is CASSVGTDINYGYTF. The rearrangement uses TRBV7-2 and TRBJ1-2; 7 bases match TRBD1. The junction had 8 bases not matched to a gene; V was cut back by 5 bases and J by 2 bases. The CDR3 spans 15 residues. CDR1 is SGHTA and CDR2 is FQGNSA in the germline V gene.

The chain is built from TRBV6-5 and TRBJ1-1, with no clear D. Germline-derived CDR1 and CDR2 are MNHEY and SVGAGI. The CDR3 is 14 amino acids. The ends were cut back, 5 bases at V and 1 base at J, with 11 bases in the middle. CDR3 DNA sequence: TGTGCCAGCAGTCCTCATACGGGGAACACTGAAGCTTTCTTT. Its protein is CASSPHTGNTEAFF.